This paragraph covers one T cell receptor (beta chain) sequence. These data belong to a study of blood T cell repertoires in COVID-19. Study information: The samples span acute and convalescent COVID-19 from the United States, Italy and Spain. Sources were T cells, B-cell-depleted T cells, or PBMCs; the material itself was cDNA or gDNA.

CDR1 and CDR2 from the germline V gene are KGHDR and SFDVKD. CDR3 length: 16 amino acids. Unmatched junction bases numbered 7, after V lost 4 bases and J lost 2 bases. In the original processing: Nucleated cell number was recorded as an estimate derived from reference gene primer amplification. Generated by immunoSEQ multiplex PCR, the TCRdb table keeps only in-frame clones and is missing some. V, J and clone size are taken as reported in that table, and D and trimming were inferred from the DNA itself. The repertoire holds about 82,000 clones, with roughly 80% as singletons. Sequences were obtained from peripheral blood. The TCR comes from an elderly man with active or convalescent COVID-19. The rearrangement links TRBV24-1 to TRBJ1-2; TRBD1 matches at 9 bases. The CDR3 region is CATSDTRDRENYGYTF. CDR3 bases: TGTGCCACCAGTGACACACGGGACAGGGAAAACTATGGCTACACCTTC.